This record concerns one T cell receptor beta chain sequence. The antigen remains undetermined. CD8 cells regarded as naive lacked CD45RO, were positively chosen for CCR7, and omitted terminally differentiated effector memory CD45RA+ cells. This entry is derived from a study of shared clonotypes between healthy human individuals. Overall study results and limits: Inspection by rarefaction showed sorted-subset sequencing to be incomplete despite large depth.

The V and J ends lost 2 bases and 3 bases, in that order; junction bases with no gene match: 15. The CDR3 length is 19 residues. Original processing methods: There were no quality scores in the junction-only immunoSEQ sequences, so filtering differed. Sequencing used immunoSEQ multiplex PCR; TCRdb keeps in-frame clones, though not all of them. That table gives V, J and clone size, and the DNA gave D and trimming. The data hold just over 2,000,000 clones, with approximately 94% observed a single time. The TCR originated in a man aged 18 to 30 in good health. Input material: naive CD8+ T cells sorted from blood. This sequence joins TRBV23-1 and TRBJ1-2, with TRBD1 matching 10 bases. TRBV23-1 is an ORF, and what it does is uncertain. The CDR3 coding sequence is TGCGCCAGCAGTCAAACCGAAGGGACAGGGGAGCGGGGCTACTATGGCTACACCTTC. This translates into CASSQTEGTGERGYYGYTF.